This TCR beta chain stems from a study of T cell responses to AZD1222 COVID-19 vaccine. This CDR3 has 16 residues. After removal of 0 bases from V and 3 bases from J, the junction contained 7 bases not matched to a gene. From germline, CDR1 is SGDLS and CDR2 YYNGEE. On this clone: The antigen remains unidentified.

TCRdb keeps only in-frame clones here, not all; method: immunoSEQ multiplex PCR. In the table there are about 110,000 clones, roughly 87% of which are singletons. General study results and limits: It was only after the peak T cell response that any repertoires were sampled. Clonal diversity may have been underestimated in mostly white British donors. Nearly half of spike-specific TCRs reportedly go after variant regions that carry no mutations.

The source is an adult who received the AZD1222 COVID-19 vaccine. The starting material was peripheral blood, obtained 28 days after the second AZD1222 dose. J is TRBJ2-7 and V is TRBV9; 9 positions agree with TRBD2. The CDR3 here is CASSVGAGGGIYEQYF. DNA of the CDR3: TGTGCCAGCAGCGTAGGAGCGGGAGGAGGAATCTACGAGCAGTACTTC.